This TCR beta chain was observed in a study of T cell responses to AZD1222 COVID-19 vaccine (dated by TCRdb to the early 2020s). At the level of the whole study: AZD1222 recipients with second doses at about 4 weeks or about 12 weeks were pooled, because spike-specific TCR depth and breadth did not differ between schedules. A total of over 230 trial participants underwent TCR sequencing, of whom 207 had received two doses of AZD1222 and approximately 26 had received two doses of the MenACWY control vaccine. Trial participants were enrolled into age subgroups of 18-55, 56-69 and 70-plus years, which contained roughly 150, 30 and 60 TCR-sequenced participants, respectively.

According to the study, the label for this sample's time point signals: baseline before first vaccination. Vaccinee samples were obtained from the UK trials COV001 and COV002, which included a single-blind randomized controlled phase 2/3 trial of AZD1222 (ChAdOx1 nCoV-19) in healthy adults. Trial participant PBMC samples were collected at day 0 and day 28 after the second dose for TCRbeta chain sequencing. Paper-wide results and their limitations: Conclusions about previously exposed vaccinees are limited because only five to seven AZD1222 recipients were SARS-CoV-2 seropositive at baseline. In the small 56-69-year group, the increase in depth fell short of significance, most likely because of low power. A significant rise in spike-specific TCR breadth and depth was observed after two AZD1222 doses relative to day 0 and relative to MenACWY recipients. Because no samples from the day 14 peak response were available, repertoires could be characterized only after the peak T cell response. Nearly half of unique spike-specific TCRs reportedly recognized epitopes outside regions mutated in the B.1.351 and B.1.1.7 variants. Participants were mostly white British, with more females than males. The authors suggested clonal diversity may have been underestimated. CD4 TCRs associated with the vaccine covered the entire spike protein, and the dominant responses were in regions 160-218 and 743-854.

The CDR3 covers 14 residues, taking in both the cysteine and the phenylalanine. Only CDR3 DNA is held: 42 bases, read in frame from base 1. V loses 5 bases at its end and J loses 1 base; junction bases beyond the gene matches: 2. CDR1 and CDR2 were assigned from the germline V gene as SGHTA and FQGNSA. The CDR3 regions of human TCRbeta chains were analyzed by immunosequencing. On the authors' methods: Repertoire TCRs were matched against a reference library of SARS-CoV-2-specific TCRs generated with the MIRA antigen-specificity platform. Breadth was defined as the fraction of unique TCRs that were SARS-CoV-2-associated, and depth was defined as the fraction of total T cells that were SARS-CoV-2-associated. Using the MIRA data, each spike-specific TCR was mapped to the spike region that the TCR reacts to and placed in a CD4 or CD8 class. Log10-transformed breadth and depth values were compared by one-way ANOVA with Sidak's multiple comparisons tests. Held by TCRdb, this immuneACCESS table contains in-frame sequences only and omits some clones. Under half of the omission traces to an unresolved V gene where checked; the cause of the rest is unknown. The DNA was the basis for D and trimming; V, J and clone size are from that table. This sample has 84,000 or so clones in its table, and roughly nine tenths of those were observed once. The ten largest clonotypes hold about 3% of the sample.

About this clone: The antigen it recognizes is unknown. No clone much larger than this one lies a single base away; base qualities are absent.

The chain joins TRBV7-2 to TRBJ1-5; TRBD1 agrees with 7 junctional bases. The sequence derives from an adult in good health. The material sequenced was peripheral blood, taken on day 0 of AZD1222 vaccination. CDR3 loop: CASSTQGSNQPQHF. Read as DNA, the sequence is TGTGCCAGCAGCACACAGGGGAGCAATCAGCCCCAGCATTTT.